These 12 T cell receptor beta chains came from one sample sequenced in a study of response to subunit inactivated influenza vaccine. TCRdb reanalysed the RT-PCR reads using MiXCR and keeps one entry per CDR3 protein. The sample lists fewer than 550,000 distinct CDR3 sequences, over 25% seen once, with 1.5% to 2% in the top ten. The sample was CD4+ T cells sorted from PBMCs, taken about 5 days after vaccination. Every receptor here comes from a man between 45 and 60 years old who received an inactivated influenza vaccine.

This rearrangement joins TRBV7-3 to TRBJ2-3, with 8 bases fitting TRBD1. This CDR3 is 15 amino acids long. Germline V gives CDR1 SGHTA, CDR2 FQGTGA. V shed 5 bases, J shed 6 bases, and the junction held 10 bases outside the gene matches. CDR3 protein: CASSQSWTGRDTQYF. In nucleotides, the CDR3 is TGTGCCAGCAGCCAGTCCTGGACAGGGAGGGATACGCAGTATTTT.

This chain uses TRBV9 with TRBJ1-3; no clear D. From germline, CDR1 is SGDLS and CDR2 YYNGEE. The CDR3 loop spans 17 amino acids. V was shortened by 3 bases and J by 0 bases, with 16 bases between the two germline ends. The CDR3 nucleotides are TGTGCCAGCAGCGGAGGTCGGACGCTAAGCTCTGGAAACACCATATATTTT. The encoded protein is CASSGGRTLSSGNTIYF.

The chain uses TRBV12-3 or TRBV12-4 and TRBJ1-5, with unresolved D. The CDR3 runs 14 residues. V gave up 5 bases and J gave up 7 bases, with 15 bases separating them. DNA of the CDR3: TGTGCCAGCAGTACCGGGCCCAGGAAGCAGCCCCAGCATTTT. Amino acid sequence: CASSTGPRKQPQHF.

This clonotype was detected only a few times. The chain employs TRBV9 and TRBJ2-4; a weak D match, TRBD1 (5 bases). This CDR3 is built from 14 residues. Germline lookup yields CDR1 SGDLS and CDR2 YYNGEE. Trimming stripped 2 bases from V and 8 bases from J, with 14 bases between. DNA of the CDR3: TGTGCCAGCAGCGTTACAGGTGGCGGAGACATTCAGTACTTC. It is translated as CASSVTGGGDIQYF.

This chain joins TRBV5-1 and TRBJ2-7, with D possibly matching TRBD1 (6 bases). The CDR3 loop spans 15 amino acids. V was pared by 2 bases and J by 5 bases, with 17 bases between. Germline V gene data show CDR1 as SGHRS and CDR2 as YFSETQ. The CDR3 DNA is TGCGCCAGCAGCTTAAGGGACACCAAAAATCACGAGCAGTACTTC. Amino acids: CASSLRDTKNHEQYF.

The chain uses TRBV7-2 and TRBJ1-6; D uncertain. The CDR3 contains 14 residues. From germline, CDR1 is SGHTA and CDR2 FQGNSA. V was shortened by 3 bases and J by 7 bases, with 10 bases between the two germline ends. This CDR3 is CASSFSGDNSPLHF. As DNA, the CDR3 is TGTGCCAGCAGCTTCTCGGGCGACAATTCACCCCTCCACTTT.

This clonotype was detected a few times. This sequence joins TRBV7-9 and TRBJ1-1; D is perhaps TRBD1 (5 bases). Trimming took 5 bases from V and 0 from J, leaving 13 bases between them. The CDR3 has 15 amino acids. The germline V gene has CDR1 SEHNR and CDR2 FQNEAQ (reference sequence). DNA for the CDR3: TGTGCCAGCAGCCGGGGGGGTTACATGAACACTGAAGCTTTCTTT. It encodes CASSRGGYMNTEAFF.

The sample holds many counts of this clonotype. The CDR3 here is CATSRDNNQPQHF. The DNA of the CDR3 is TGTGCCACATCCAGGGACAACAATCAGCCCCAGCATTTT. The genes are TRBV6-1 and TRBJ1-5, with D possibly TRBD1 on 6 matching bases. This CDR3 has 13 residues. The V end lost 10 bases, the J end lost 3 bases, and 13 bases lay between the germline ends. Germline values: CDR1 MNHNS, CDR2 SASEGT.

The table lists this clonotype with a few counts. The chain joins TRBV12-3 or TRBV12-4 to TRBJ1-1, with 8 positions matching TRBD1. The CDR3 extends over 16 amino acids. After removal of 6 bases from V and 7 bases from J, the junction contained 16 bases not matched to a gene. The CDR3 is CASSHSPGQGQVEAFF. CDR3 DNA: TGTGCCAGCAGCCACTCCCCCGGACAGGGTCAGGTTGAAGCTTTCTTT.

The chain employs TRBV5-6 and TRBJ1-3, with unresolved D. The germline CDR1 and CDR2 sequences are SGHDT and YYEEEE. Deletions cut 3 bases from V and 0 bases from J, with 10 bases between. The CDR3 runs 15 residues. The CDR3 loop reads CASSSGPSSGNTIYF. Here the CDR3 DNA reads TGTGCCAGCAGCTCCGGTCCGAGCTCTGGAAACACCATATATTTT.

This clonotype has just a few counts. The chain recombines TRBV28 with TRBJ2-3; TRBD2 might be the D (5 bases). The V gene lost 2 bases and the J gene lost 5 bases, with 11 bases spanning the gap. This CDR3 spans 14 amino acids. Germline V lookup: CDR1 MDHEN, CDR2 SYDVKM. The CDR3 sequence: CASSLIPGLDTQYF. CDR3 nucleotides: TGTGCCAGCAGTTTAATTCCGGGATTAGATACGCAGTATTTT.

This clonotype was recorded only once. This chain joins TRBV4-2 and TRBJ2-7, with TRBD1 matching over 7 bases. V shed 0 bases, J shed 7 bases, and the junction held 9 bases outside the gene matches. Germline values: CDR1 LGHNA, CDR2 YNFKEQ. This CDR3 region has 15 residues. The CDR3 is CASSQEFSQGDEQYF. The CDR3 DNA reads as TGTGCCAGCAGCCAAGAGTTTTCTCAGGGGGATGAGCAGTACTTC.